The 15 T cell receptor beta chains below come from one sample, sequenced in a study of blood T cell repertoires in COVID-19 (dated by TCRdb to the early 2020s). Library generation was performed with the immunoSEQ multiplex PCR assay. Entries here come from immuneACCESS through TCRdb and include only in-frame sequences with V and J called. Some clones fail to appear in such tables; in the studies checked, an unresolved V gene covers under half of the shortfall, and the cause of the remainder is unknown. This sample lists about 81,000 clones; approximately 86% were detected once. Of the sample, more than 5.5% falls within the top ten clones. Specimen: peripheral blood. The source is a man between 65 and 85 years old with acute or convalescent COVID-19.

The rearrangement links TRBV18 to TRBJ2-3; D unclear. The germline V gene encodes CDR1 KGHSH and CDR2 LQKENI. V lost 3 bases, J lost 6 bases, and 7 bases lay in between. The CDR3 consists of 12 residues. CDR3 nucleotide sequence: TGTGCCAGCTCACCTGGCTCGGATACGCAGTATTTT. As protein: CASSPGSDTQYF. The variable domain in full, completed from reference TRBV18 and TRBJ2-3, reads NAGVMQNPRHLVRRRGQEARLRCSPMKGHSHVYWYRQLPEEGLKFMVYLQKENIIDESGMPKERFSAEFPKEGPSILRIQQVVRGDSAAYFCASSPGSDTQYFGPGTRLTVL.

The J gene is TRBJ1-6, the V gene TRBV6-2 or TRBV6-3; 10 nucleotides match TRBD1. Germline loops: CDR1 MNHEY, CDR2 SVGEGT. V dropped 6 bases and J dropped 9; count of bases not matched to a gene: 8. The CDR3 has 15 amino acids. CDR3 residues: CASSQSGTGVSPLHF. As DNA, the CDR3 is TGTGCCAGCAGCCAATCCGGGACAGGGGTTTCACCCCTCCACTTT.

V and J are TRBV28 and TRBJ1-5; 7 nucleotides match TRBD1. Germline values: CDR1 MDHEN, CDR2 SYDVKM. This CDR3 region has 15 residues. V dropped 5 bases and J dropped 3; count of bases not matched to a gene: 7. The DNA of the CDR3 is TGTGCCAGCAGTCGGGTGACAGGGTTCAATCAGCCCCAGCATTTT. Residues: CASSRVTGFNQPQHF.

The chain recombines TRBV18 with TRBJ1-1, with TRBD1 matching 11 bases. V shed 0 bases and J 10 bases; nucleotides not matched to a gene: 4. The CDR3 spans 14 residues. Germline CDR1 KGHSH, CDR2 LQKENI. CDR3 in amino acids: CASSPPEDRGLAFF. Here the CDR3 DNA reads TGTGCCAGCTCACCACCGGAGGACAGGGGGCTAGCTTTCTTT.

The rearrangement uses TRBV19 and TRBJ2-1; tentative D call: TRBD2 (5 bases). CDR3 length equals 13 residues. V shed 1 base and J shed 4 bases, with 5 bases lying between them. Per the germline V gene, CDR1 is LNHDA and CDR2 is SQIVND (reference sequence). This CDR3 reads CASSIGLYNEQFF. The DNA of the CDR3 is TGTGCCAGTAGTATAGGACTATACAATGAGCAGTTCTTC.

This rearrangement joins TRBV4-1 to TRBJ1-5; D remains ambiguous. This CDR3 has 16 residues. V was clipped by 0 bases and J by 0 bases, with 9 bases between them. Germline V gene sequence: CDR1 MGHRA, CDR2 YSYEKL. As DNA, the CDR3 is TGCGCCAGCAGCCAAGAGGCAGCGTATAGCAATCAGCCCCAGCATTTT. It codes for CASSQEAAYSNQPQHF.

V and J are TRBV3-1 (or the pseudogene TRBV3-2) and TRBJ1-2; D gene uncertain. Trimming pared 8 bases from V and 3 bases from J, leaving 13 bases between. The CDR3 is 13 amino acids. CDR1 is LGHDT and CDR2 is YNNKEL in the germline V gene (reference sequence). CDR3: CASHTNGDYGYTF. As DNA, the CDR3 is TGTGCCAGCCACACCAACGGGGACTATGGCTACACCTTC.

V is TRBV4-3 and J is TRBJ2-5; 8 positions agree with TRBD2. This CDR3 region has 16 residues. V shed 3 bases, J shed 5 bases, and the junction held 11 bases outside the gene matches. The germline CDR1 and CDR2 sequences are LGHNA and YSLEER. CDR3 DNA sequence: TGCGCCAGCAGCCAGAGGGCCGGGGGGGGTTGGGAGACCCAGTACTTC. This encodes CASSQRAGGGWETQYF.

This clone has a single count. The J gene is TRBJ1-2, the V gene TRBV6-5; D remains ambiguous. This CDR3 has 13 residues. The V gene lost 7 bases and the J gene lost 7 bases, with 16 bases spanning the gap. The germline gives CDR1 MNHEY, CDR2 SVGAGI. The CDR3 DNA follows: TGTGCCAGCACCCAGCCACAAAGCGGTGGCTACACCTTC. Its translation is CASTQPQSGGYTF.

V gene TRBV11-3 combines with J gene TRBJ2-2; D may be TRBD2 (6 bases). The germline V gene encodes CDR1 SGHNT and CDR2 YENEEA. This CDR3 region has 15 residues. V was pared by 3 bases and J by 5 bases, with 13 bases between. CDR3 nucleotide sequence: TGTGCCAGCAGCTTGGAAGAGGGAGGAACCGGGGAGCTGTTTTTT. It is translated as CASSLEEGGTGELFF.

V gene TRBV10-2 combines with J gene TRBJ1-1, with D tentatively TRBD1 (5 bases). CDR1 is WSHSY and CDR2 is SAAADI in the germline V gene. This CDR3 region has 15 residues. The V end was cut by 0 bases, the J end by 4 bases, with 12 bases between. The CDR3, as DNA: TGCGCCAGCAGTGAGTCGGGGGGGAGGTTCACTGAAGCTTTCTTT. As protein: CASSESGGRFTEAFF.

The CDR3 loop is CATVRQGNSGNTIYF. The CDR3 DNA is TGTGCCACCGTCCGACAGGGAAACTCTGGAAACACCATATATTTT. This chain joins TRBV10-3 and TRBJ1-3, with 7 bases lining up with TRBD1. Trimming took 10 bases from V and 0 from J; bases not matched to a gene: 9. Germline V gene lookup returns CDR1 ENHRY and CDR2 SYGVKD. The CDR3 has 15 residues.

V usage is TRBV10-1 and J usage is TRBJ1-3; 9 bases line up with TRBD1. This CDR3 has 14 amino acids. Germline-derived CDR1 and CDR2 are WNHNN and SYGVQD (reference sequence). V was pared by 11 bases and J by 9 bases, with 14 bases of the junction left unmatched. CDR3 sequence (DNA): TGCGCCGCACGAAAAACAGGGGGCCAAAGCACCATATATTTT. Protein sequence: CAARKTGGQSTIYF.

This clone has a single count. V and J are TRBV5-1 and TRBJ2-1, with a possible D match to TRBD2 (5 bases). Germline V gives CDR1 SGHRS, CDR2 YFSETQ. V lost 5 bases and J lost 10, with 16 bases in between. CDR3 length equals 13 residues. Here the CDR3 DNA reads TGCGCCAGCAGTCACGGGTGGGCGGGCGAGCAGTTCTTC. This codes for CASSHGWAGEQFF.

CDR3 DNA: TGTGCCAGCAGCTTTGGAAAAGCGTCAGATACGCAGTATTTT. Protein product: CASSFGKASDTQYF. The J gene is TRBJ2-3, the V gene TRBV5-4; D is uncertain. Trimming removed 2 bases from V and 4 bases from J, with 11 bases in between. The germline gives CDR1 SGHNT, CDR2 YYREEE (reference sequence). The CDR3 totals 14 residues.